This is a list of T cell receptor beta chains from one sample in a study of identifying expanded T cells in peripheral blood. The table came from immunoSEQ multiplex PCR; TCRdb's copy has only in-frame clones and leaves some out. The sample yields 70,000 or so clones, 90% seen once. Sequenced material: blood. These receptors originate from a person aged 18 to 75 in good health. CDR3s include the opening cysteine and the closing phenylalanine or tryptophan. D genes are given only for firm matches. Only part of the rows carry a size: once, few, many, or a class if the clone is expanded.

cdr3_nt: TGTGCCAGCAGCAAGTGGGGGGACCAAGAGACCCAGTACTTC
cdr3_aa: CASSKWGDQETQYF
d_call: .
j_call: TRBJ2-5
clone_size: once
v_call: TRBV27

cdr3_nt: TGCAGTGCTAGTCTCACAGAAAAACTGTTTTTT
cdr3_aa: CSASLTEKLFF
d_call: .
j_call: TRBJ1-4
clone_size: .
v_call: TRBV20-1

cdr3_nt: TGTGCCAGTAGTACCGGGTCGATGAACACTGAAGCTTTCTTT
cdr3_aa: CASSTGSMNTEAFF
d_call: .
j_call: TRBJ1-1
clone_size: .
v_call: TRBV19

cdr3_nt: TGCGCCAGCATTGGAGGGGCTATCTCTGGAAACACCATATATTTT
cdr3_aa: CASIGGAISGNTIYF
d_call: .
j_call: TRBJ1-3
clone_size: .
v_call: TRBV23-1

cdr3_nt: TGTGCCAGCAGCTTAGAGGGAGGGGACGAGCAGTACTTC
cdr3_aa: CASSLEGGDEQYF
d_call: TRBD2
j_call: TRBJ2-7
clone_size: .
v_call: TRBV7-9

cdr3_nt: TGCAGCGTTGTCCTTCGGGACAGGGGAGGAAATGAGCAGTTCTTC
cdr3_aa: CSVVLRDRGGNEQFF
d_call: TRBD1
j_call: TRBJ2-1
clone_size: once
v_call: TRBV29-1

cdr3_nt: TGTGCCACGCAGTACACTGAAGCTTTCTTT
cdr3_aa: CATQYTEAFF
d_call: .
j_call: TRBJ1-1
clone_size: .
v_call: TRBV6-1

cdr3_nt: TGTGCCAGCAGCTTATTTACTAGCGGAGAGACCCAGTACTTC
cdr3_aa: CASSLFTSGETQYF
d_call: TRBD2
j_call: TRBJ2-5
clone_size: .
v_call: TRBV7-6

cdr3_nt: TGTGCCAGCAGCTTAGCCATCTACGGATCCTCCTACGAGCAGTACTTC
cdr3_aa: CASSLAIYGSSYEQYF
d_call: .
j_call: TRBJ2-7
clone_size: .
v_call: TRBV7-2

cdr3_nt: TGTGCCAGCAGCCAGATGGCGGGTGGCTACACCTTC
cdr3_aa: CASSQMAGGYTF
d_call: .
j_call: TRBJ1-2
clone_size: .
v_call: TRBV5-6

cdr3_nt: TGTGCCAGTAGCCGCTTGGGGGACGTTAATCAGCCCCAGCATTTT
cdr3_aa: CASSRLGDVNQPQHF
d_call: .
j_call: TRBJ1-5
clone_size: .
v_call: TRBV19

cdr3_nt: TGTGCCAGCAGTTCACAGGGAGGGTTCACCGGGGAGCTGTTTTTT
cdr3_aa: CASSSQGGFTGELFF
d_call: .
j_call: TRBJ2-2
clone_size: .
v_call: TRBV6-5

cdr3_nt: TGTGCCAGTAGTATAAATCCGGGGGTGCCGGAGACCCAGTACTTC
cdr3_aa: CASSINPGVPETQYF
d_call: .
j_call: TRBJ2-5
clone_size: .
v_call: TRBV19

cdr3_nt: TGTGCCAGCAAGGAGATAGGTAGGGATGAGCAGTTCTTC
cdr3_aa: CASKEIGRDEQFF
d_call: .
j_call: TRBJ2-1
clone_size: .
v_call: TRBV2

cdr3_nt: TGCGCCAGCAGCTTGAGGGGAGGGGTTGGAAACACCATATATTTT
cdr3_aa: CASSLRGGVGNTIYF
d_call: .
j_call: TRBJ1-3
clone_size: .
v_call: TRBV5-1

cdr3_nt: TGTGCCAGCAGCATACGACTGGTTGCGAACACCGGGGAGCTGTTTTTT
cdr3_aa: CASSIRLVANTGELFF
d_call: .
j_call: TRBJ2-2
clone_size: .
v_call: TRBV5-4

cdr3_nt: TGTGCCAGCAGTCCTCGACAGGGTTATGGCTACACCTTC
cdr3_aa: CASSPRQGYGYTF
d_call: TRBD1
j_call: TRBJ1-2
clone_size: few
v_call: TRBV27

cdr3_nt: TGTGCCAGCAGCTTGGACAGCGCGAACACCGGGGAGCTGTTTTTT
cdr3_aa: CASSLDSANTGELFF
d_call: .
j_call: TRBJ2-2
clone_size: .
v_call: TRBV7-6

cdr3_nt: TGTGCCAGCAGTTGGGGGGCTAGCTCCTACAATGAGCAGTTCTTC
cdr3_aa: CASSWGASSYNEQFF
d_call: .
j_call: TRBJ2-1
clone_size: .
v_call: TRBV27

cdr3_nt: TGCAGCGTGCCCAAAGGAGTGGGGCAGTCGGAATTCTTC
cdr3_aa: CSVPKGVGQSEFF
d_call: .
j_call: TRBJ2-1
clone_size: .
v_call: TRBV29-1

cdr3_nt: TGTGCCAGCAGCCGCTCCGAGGGAGAGACCCAGTACTTC
cdr3_aa: CASSRSEGETQYF
d_call: .
j_call: TRBJ2-5
clone_size: .
v_call: TRBV7-9

cdr3_nt: TGCGCCAGCAGTGGAGGGACAGACTCCCATGGGTCCTACGAGCAGTACTTC
cdr3_aa: CASSGGTDSHGSYEQYF
d_call: TRBD1
j_call: TRBJ2-7
clone_size: once
v_call: TRBV10-1

cdr3_nt: TGTGCCAGCAGTTACTCCGTTGGCAGGGTTGGCTATGGCTACACCTTC
cdr3_aa: CASSYSVGRVGYGYTF
d_call: .
j_call: TRBJ1-2
clone_size: .
v_call: TRBV6-6

cdr3_nt: TGTGCCAGCAGTGAATCAGTGGGCGAGAGTGAAAAACTGTTTTTT
cdr3_aa: CASSESVGESEKLFF
d_call: .
j_call: TRBJ1-4
clone_size: .
v_call: TRBV25-1

cdr3_nt: TGTGCCAGCAGTTTCTTTGGACTAGCGGGACCCAATGAGCAGTTCTTC
cdr3_aa: CASSFFGLAGPNEQFF
d_call: TRBD2
j_call: TRBJ2-1
clone_size: .
v_call: TRBV28

cdr3_nt: TGTGCCAGCACCTTTATAGAAGCTCGGGGCTACGAGCAGTACTTC
cdr3_aa: CASTFIEARGYEQYF
d_call: .
j_call: TRBJ2-7
clone_size: few
v_call: TRBV5-6

cdr3_nt: TGTGCCAGCAGATCCACGAACACTGAAGCTTTCTTT
cdr3_aa: CASRSTNTEAFF
d_call: .
j_call: TRBJ1-1
clone_size: once
v_call: TRBV6-6

cdr3_nt: TGTGCCAGCAGCTTAGTTTGGGGAAATGAGCAGTTCTTC
cdr3_aa: CASSLVWGNEQFF
d_call: .
j_call: TRBJ2-1
clone_size: .
v_call: TRBV7-6

cdr3_nt: TGTGCCACCAGTTCCGGGGCCTATAATGAAAAACTGTTTTTT
cdr3_aa: CATSSGAYNEKLFF
d_call: .
j_call: TRBJ1-4
clone_size: once
v_call: TRBV15

cdr3_nt: TGTGCCAGCTCCTTAGGGCAGGCCTTGACTAATGAAAAACTGTTTTTT
cdr3_aa: CASSLGQALTNEKLFF
d_call: .
j_call: TRBJ1-4
clone_size: .
v_call: TRBV19

cdr3_nt: TGTGCCAGCAGCCTCGACAGGGGTGAAAAACTGTTTTTT
cdr3_aa: CASSLDRGEKLFF
d_call: TRBD1
j_call: TRBJ1-4
clone_size: .
v_call: TRBV5-6

cdr3_nt: TGTGCCAGCAGTGTGGGCGGGGGGGTCCCCTACGAGCAGTACTTC
cdr3_aa: CASSVGGGVPYEQYF
d_call: TRBD2
j_call: TRBJ2-7
clone_size: .
v_call: TRBV6-1

cdr3_nt: TGTGCCAGCAGCCGTACAGGGGCCCTCCAAGAGACCCAGTACTTC
cdr3_aa: CASSRTGALQETQYF
d_call: TRBD1
j_call: TRBJ2-5
clone_size: .
v_call: TRBV7-2

cdr3_nt: TGTGCCTCTACCCCGGACAGGGGAACCACTGAAGCTTTCTTT
cdr3_aa: CASTPDRGTTEAFF
d_call: TRBD1
j_call: TRBJ1-1
clone_size: few
v_call: TRBV10-3

cdr3_nt: TGCGCCAGCAGCCGCCACTTCAGGAGGGCAGGGGACTCCTACGAGCAGTACTTC
cdr3_aa: CASSRHFRRAGDSYEQYF
d_call: .
j_call: TRBJ2-7
clone_size: .
v_call: TRBV4-3

cdr3_nt: TGTGCCAGCAGTTCGGGACAGGGCTACGAGCAGTACTTC
cdr3_aa: CASSSGQGYEQYF
d_call: TRBD1
j_call: TRBJ2-7
clone_size: .
v_call: TRBV2

cdr3_nt: TGTGCCAGCAGTCTACAGGGGGGGGAGGAAAAACTGTTTTTT
cdr3_aa: CASSLQGGEEKLFF
d_call: TRBD1
j_call: TRBJ1-4
clone_size: .
v_call: TRBV6-6

cdr3_nt: TGTGCCAGCAGGGCACTAGGGGTGGGAACAGATACGCAGTATTTT
cdr3_aa: CASRALGVGTDTQYF
d_call: .
j_call: TRBJ2-3
clone_size: once
v_call: TRBV2

cdr3_nt: TGTGCCAGTAGAAATAGGACTAGCCCGGAGGTCAATGAGCAGTTCTTC
cdr3_aa: CASRNRTSPEVNEQFF
d_call: TRBD2
j_call: TRBJ2-1
clone_size: .
v_call: TRBV19

cdr3_nt: TGTGCCAGCAGCCAATCAATTGGGACTGAAGCTTTCTTT
cdr3_aa: CASSQSIGTEAFF
d_call: .
j_call: TRBJ1-1
clone_size: many
v_call: TRBV14

cdr3_nt: TGTGCCAGTAGCCCCGTAGGACAGGCCAACACCGGGGAGCTGTTTTTT
cdr3_aa: CASSPVGQANTGELFF
d_call: TRBD1
j_call: TRBJ2-2
clone_size: once
v_call: TRBV19

cdr3_nt: TGCGCCAGCAGCCAAGAGTTACTAGCGGGGTCCTACGAGCAGTACTTC
cdr3_aa: CASSQELLAGSYEQYF
d_call: TRBD2
j_call: TRBJ2-7
clone_size: .
v_call: TRBV4-3

cdr3_nt: TGTGCCAGCAGCTCAGGGCTAAGCTCCTACGAGCAGTACTTC
cdr3_aa: CASSSGLSSYEQYF
d_call: .
j_call: TRBJ2-7
clone_size: .
v_call: TRBV11-2

cdr3_nt: TGTGCCAGCTCACCCCCGGACAGACAGAACACTGAAGCTTTCTTT
cdr3_aa: CASSPPDRQNTEAFF
d_call: .
j_call: TRBJ1-1
clone_size: .
v_call: TRBV18

cdr3_nt: TGTGCCAGCAGAGGACAGGGGAACTATGGCTACACCTTC
cdr3_aa: CASRGQGNYGYTF
d_call: TRBD1
j_call: TRBJ1-2
clone_size: .
v_call: TRBV2

cdr3_nt: TGTGCCAGCAGCTTTTCAGGCGTAGATACGCAGTATTTT
cdr3_aa: CASSFSGVDTQYF
d_call: .
j_call: TRBJ2-3
clone_size: .
v_call: TRBV7-2

cdr3_nt: TGTGCCAGCAGCTTAAGGTTTCGGGGCTACACCTTC
cdr3_aa: CASSLRFRGYTF
d_call: .
j_call: TRBJ1-2
clone_size: .
v_call: TRBV7-2

cdr3_nt: TGCAGCGTTGTGGATAATGAGCAGTTCTTC
cdr3_aa: CSVVDNEQFF
d_call: .
j_call: TRBJ2-1
clone_size: .
v_call: TRBV29-1

cdr3_nt: TGTGCCAGCAGTGAAGTGCTAGGGCTGAGAAACATTCAGTACTTC
cdr3_aa: CASSEVLGLRNIQYF
d_call: .
j_call: TRBJ2-4
clone_size: .
v_call: TRBV2

cdr3_nt: TGTGCCAGCAGCCAAGTGGTCGCGGGGAGCTATGGCTACACCTTC
cdr3_aa: CASSQVVAGSYGYTF
d_call: .
j_call: TRBJ1-2
clone_size: .
v_call: TRBV4-2

cdr3_nt: TGTGCCAGCAGCTTAGGTTGGACCTACGAGCAGTACTTC
cdr3_aa: CASSLGWTYEQYF
d_call: .
j_call: TRBJ2-7
clone_size: .
v_call: TRBV7-2

cdr3_nt: TGTGCCAGTAGGCGGACAGCTGGAAACACCATATATTTT
cdr3_aa: CASRRTAGNTIYF
d_call: .
j_call: TRBJ1-3
clone_size: .
v_call: TRBV19

cdr3_nt: TGTGCCAGTGACGGGACAGCTTCTGGGGCCAACGTCCTGACTTTC
cdr3_aa: CASDGTASGANVLTF
d_call: TRBD1
j_call: TRBJ2-6
clone_size: .
v_call: TRBV19

cdr3_nt: TGTGCCAGCACCCGGGCCCAGGGCCCGAACACCGGGGAGCTGTTTTTT
cdr3_aa: CASTRAQGPNTGELFF
d_call: .
j_call: TRBJ2-2
clone_size: .
v_call: TRBV11-2

cdr3_nt: TGTGCCAGCAAGGGACAGGGAGAGACCTACGAGCAGTACTTC
cdr3_aa: CASKGQGETYEQYF
d_call: TRBD1
j_call: TRBJ2-7
clone_size: .
v_call: TRBV6-1

cdr3_nt: TGTGCCTGGAGTGTTTTAGGGACCATTTATGGCTACACCTTC
cdr3_aa: CAWSVLGTIYGYTF
d_call: .
j_call: TRBJ1-2
clone_size: .
v_call: TRBV30

cdr3_nt: TGTGCCAGCAGCGCGGGGGGGCCCGTCACAGATACGCAGTATTTT
cdr3_aa: CASSAGGPVTDTQYF
d_call: TRBD2
j_call: TRBJ2-3
clone_size: once
v_call: TRBV5-4

cdr3_nt: TGTGCCAGTAGTAGTCGGCCGTCCTCTGGAAACACCATATATTTT
cdr3_aa: CASSSRPSSGNTIYF
d_call: .
j_call: TRBJ1-3
clone_size: .
v_call: TRBV19

cdr3_nt: TGTGCCAGCAGTGAGCTGCCGGGACAGGGAACCGGCTACACCTTC
cdr3_aa: CASSELPGQGTGYTF
d_call: TRBD1
j_call: TRBJ1-2
clone_size: .
v_call: TRBV25-1